The 17 T cell receptor beta chains reported below all come from one sample, sequenced in a study of T cell responses to AZD1222 COVID-19 vaccine. The table came from immunoSEQ multiplex PCR; TCRdb's copy has only in-frame clones and leaves some out. The sample records 200,000 to 250,000 clones, about 92% being singletons. This sample comprised peripheral blood, obtained on day 0 of MenACWY control vaccination. The receptors were sampled from an adult in good health.

This clone occurred a few times. This sample also contains other DNA sequences that code for the same CDR3. This chain joins TRBV6-1 and TRBJ1-5; 10 bases line up with TRBD1. Germline CDR1 reads MNHNS; CDR2 reads SASEGT. This CDR3 has 15 amino acids. The trim removed 3 bases at V and 2 bases at J, leaving 1 base unmatched. The CDR3 loop is CASSDGQGGNQPQHF. For the CDR3, the DNA is TGTGCCAGCAGTGATGGACAGGGGGGCAATCAGCCCCAGCATTTT.

This rearrangement joins TRBV27 to TRBJ1-2, with 7 nucleotides matching TRBD1. The CDR3 runs to 16 residues. The germline V gene encodes CDR1 MNHEY and CDR2 SMNVEV (reference sequence). With 5 bases clipped from V and 0 bases from J, the junction kept 9 bases outside the gene matches. The CDR3 region has the DNA TGTGCCAGCAGTCCTGCAGGGACAGAAGCTAACTATGGCTACACCTTC. It is translated as CASSPAGTEANYGYTF.

This sequence joins TRBV6-5 and TRBJ2-5, with TRBD2 identical over 15 bases. The CDR3 runs 15 residues. Germline values: CDR1 MNHEY, CDR2 SVGAGI. V lost 8 bases, J lost 5 bases, and 6 bases stayed unmatched. The CDR3 loop is CASAGLAGGVETQYF. DNA for the CDR3: TGTGCCAGCGCCGGACTAGCGGGGGGGGTGGAGACCCAGTACTTC.

The chain is built from TRBV19 and TRBJ1-1; D uncertain. From germline, CDR1 is LNHDA and CDR2 SQIVND (reference sequence). The CDR3 sequence is 14 residues long. V shed 5 bases and J shed 1 base, with 11 bases lying between them. CDR3: CASSARKRNTEAFF. CDR3 sequence (DNA): TGTGCCAGTAGTGCAAGGAAAAGGAACACTGAAGCTTTCTTT.

This clone was counted only a few times. This chain joins TRBV24-1 and TRBJ1-1; D call uncertain. The CDR3 extends over 13 amino acids. V dropped 6 bases and J dropped 1 base, with 8 bases sitting between them. CDR1 and CDR2 from the germline V gene are KGHDR and SFDVKD. The CDR3 coding sequence is TGTGCCACCAGTCTGAGTACGAACACTGAAGCTTTCTTT. Translated: CATSLSTNTEAFF.

This clone was found once. The chain couples TRBV2 to TRBJ2-3; TRBD2 aligns across 9 bases. The length of the CDR3 is 15 residues. Germline V gene lookup returns CDR1 SNHLY and CDR2 FYNNEI. Trimming took 2 bases from V and 1 from J; bases not matched to a gene: 1. The CDR3 DNA follows: TGTGCCAGCAGTGAACAGCGGGGGGGCACAGATACGCAGTATTTT. It translates to CASSEQRGGTDTQYF. The entire variable domain, with the rest obtained from reference TRBV2 and TRBJ2-3, is as follows: EPEVTQTPSHQVTQMGQEVILRCVPISNHLYFYWYRQILGQKVEFLVSFYNNEISEKSEIFDDQFSVERPDGSNFTLKIRSTKLEDSAMYFCASSEQRGGTDTQYFGPGTRLTVL.

V is TRBV9 and J is TRBJ2-2; D not certain. V shed 0 bases and J shed 5 bases, with 11 bases lying between them. Germline V gives CDR1 SGDLS, CDR2 YYNGEE. The CDR3 is 15 amino acids. The CDR3 sequence is CASSVGTARTGELFF. CDR3 bases: TGTGCCAGCAGCGTAGGTACGGCGAGGACCGGGGAGCTGTTTTTT.

CDR3 sequence reads: CATGMSQGLTDTQYF. DNA of the CDR3: TGTGCCACCGGAATGAGTCAGGGTCTCACCGATACGCAGTATTTT. The V and J genes are TRBV2 and TRBJ2-3; a weak D match, TRBD1 (5 bases). The CDR3 is made up of 15 amino acids. Germline CDR1 SNHLY, CDR2 FYNNEI. V gave up 10 bases and J gave up 6 bases, with 23 bases separating them.

The table lists this clone with a count of one. The chain uses TRBV5-1 and TRBJ1-5; 8 nucleotides line up with TRBD1. V was clipped by 3 bases and J by 2 bases; unmatched bases: 4. CDR3 length: 15 residues. Germline V gene data show CDR1 as SGHRS and CDR2 as YFSETQ. The CDR3 protein is CASSYGQGGNQPQHF. CDR3 bases: TGCGCCAGCAGCTACGGACAGGGCGGCAATCAGCCCCAGCATTTT.

The chain uses TRBV6-5 and TRBJ2-2; tentative D call: TRBD1 (5 bases). In germline, CDR1 is MNHEY, CDR2 SVGAGI. The CDR3 is 16 amino acids. The V end lost 2 bases, the J end lost 6 bases, and 16 bases lay between the germline ends. Here the CDR3 reads CASSYGLGAIAGELFF. DNA of the CDR3: TGTGCCAGCAGTTACGGCCTAGGGGCAATCGCCGGGGAGCTGTTTTTT.

The chain has TRBV28 and TRBJ2-7; a weak D match, TRBD1 (6 bases). Between the trimmed V and J ends, which lost 2 bases and 7 bases, there was a span of 12 bases. This CDR3 spans 13 amino acids. CDR1 and CDR2 (germline): MDHEN, SYDVKM. The CDR3 bases are TGTGCCAGCAGTTTAGGACAGTACGATGAGCAGTACTTC. Amino acid sequence: CASSLGQYDEQYF.

The chain is built from TRBV28 and TRBJ2-2, with TRBD1 identical over 7 bases. The CDR3 sequence is 15 residues long. Per the germline V gene, CDR1 is MDHEN and CDR2 is SYDVKM. J was trimmed by 1 base and V by 6 bases; bases with no gene match: 5. CDR3 sequence (DNA): TGTGCCAGCAGAGCACCAGGGGGGAACACCGGGGAGCTGTTTTTT. This codes for CASRAPGGNTGELFF.

The rearrangement uses TRBV24-1 and TRBJ2-1; D unresolved. The CDR3 totals 14 residues. Germline V gives CDR1 KGHDR, CDR2 SFDVKD. The ends were cut back, 4 bases at V and 7 bases at J, with 13 bases in the middle. The CDR3 nucleotides read TGTGCCACCAGTGAACCAGTACCCAAGAATGAGCAGTTCTTC. Protein product: CATSEPVPKNEQFF.

CDR3 residues: CASSQGLEGVWGTDTQYF. The CDR3 nucleotides read TGTGCCAGCAGCCAGGGACTAGAGGGTGTGTGGGGCACAGATACGCAGTATTTT. This sequence joins TRBV11-2 and TRBJ2-3; TRBD2 matches 8 bases. V shed 5 bases and J 1 base; nucleotides not matched to a gene: 14. The CDR3 has 18 amino acids. Germline CDR1 is SGHAT and CDR2 is FQNNGV.

The V gene is TRBV6-5, the J gene TRBJ1-2, with D possibly TRBD1 on 5 matching bases. The CDR3 is 16 amino acids. Germline CDR1 and CDR2: MNHEY and SVGAGI. The V gene lost 0 bases and the J gene lost 8 bases, with 19 bases spanning the gap. CDR3 residues: CASSYSRGRVEGGYTF. In DNA, the CDR3 is TGTGCCAGCAGTTACTCGAGGGGCAGGGTCGAGGGCGGCTACACCTTC.

In regard to this clone: The same CDR3 is also encoded by other DNA sequences in this sample. V is TRBV27 and J is TRBJ2-5; 8 positions agree with TRBD1. Germline V gene lookup returns CDR1 MNHEY and CDR2 SMNVEV (reference sequence). This CDR3 spans 15 amino acids. V lost 4 bases and J lost 2; bases outside the gene matches: 6. The CDR3 nucleotides are TGTGCCAGCAGTTCCCTCGGGACAGGACAAGAGACCCAGTACTTC. It yields the protein CASSSLGTGQETQYF.

This sequence joins TRBV3-1 (or the pseudogene TRBV3-2) and TRBJ1-5; weak D call: TRBD1 (6 bases). V lost 1 base and J 5 bases, leaving 27 bases between the germline ends. CDR1 LGHDT and CDR2 YNNKEL come from the germline V gene (reference sequence). The CDR3 totals 20 residues. CDR3 DNA: TGTGCCAGCAGCCAAGTCCCGGGGGTGAACAGGGCTTCCCTCCATCAGCCCCAGCATTTT. This codes for CASSQVPGVNRASLHQPQHF.